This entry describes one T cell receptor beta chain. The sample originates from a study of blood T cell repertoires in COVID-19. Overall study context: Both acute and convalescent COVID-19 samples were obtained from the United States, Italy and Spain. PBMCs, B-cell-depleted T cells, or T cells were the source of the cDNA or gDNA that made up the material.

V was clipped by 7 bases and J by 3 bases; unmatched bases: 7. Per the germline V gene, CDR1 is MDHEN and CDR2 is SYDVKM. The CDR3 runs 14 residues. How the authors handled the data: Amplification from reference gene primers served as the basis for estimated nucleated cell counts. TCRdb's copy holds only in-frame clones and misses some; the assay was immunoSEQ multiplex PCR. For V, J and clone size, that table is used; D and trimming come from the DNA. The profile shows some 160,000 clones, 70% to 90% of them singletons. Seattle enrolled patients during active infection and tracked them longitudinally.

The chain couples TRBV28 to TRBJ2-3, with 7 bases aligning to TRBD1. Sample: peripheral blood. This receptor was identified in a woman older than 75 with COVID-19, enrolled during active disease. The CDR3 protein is CASISQGRTDTQYF. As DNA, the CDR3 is TGTGCCAGCATATCACAGGGGCGGACAGATACGCAGTATTTT.